Each of the 13 T cell receptor beta chains below was sequenced from the same sample in a study of blood T cell repertoires in COVID-19. The assay was immunoSEQ multiplex PCR, and TCRdb's table has in-frame clones only and misses some. The repertoire has some 190,000 clones, 80% of them found once; the top ten carry about 4.5%. The sequencing sample was made of PBMCs or T cells enriched from blood (not recorded which). These receptors were taken from a man aged 25 to 40 with acute COVID-19.

The V gene is TRBV11-2, the J gene TRBJ1-3, with D unclear. CDR3 length: 14 residues. CDR1 is SGHAT, CDR2 FQNNGV, per germline. V was clipped by 5 bases and J by 5 bases, with 13 bases between them. Here the CDR3 reads CASSPYEMRNTIYF. The CDR3 DNA reads TGTGCCAGCAGCCCTTATGAGATGAGAAACACCATATATTTT.

The CDR3 spells CASRFTGTVEGGYTF. The CDR3 DNA reads TGTGCCAGCAGATTTACCGGGACAGTCGAAGGAGGCTACACCTTC. This sequence joins TRBV6-5 and TRBJ1-2, with TRBD1 matching 7 bases. The CDR3 length is 15 residues. From germline, CDR1 is MNHEY and CDR2 SVGAGI. V lost 6 bases and J lost 8; bases outside the gene matches: 15.

This sequence joins TRBV3-1 (or the pseudogene TRBV3-2) and TRBJ1-6; TRBD1 might be the D (5 bases). The CDR3 has 15 amino acids. V lost 0 bases, J lost 10 bases, and 13 bases lay in between. Germline CDR1 is LGHDT and CDR2 is YNNKEL (reference sequence). CDR3 DNA: TGTGCCAGCAGCCAAGACTGGAGGGGCGGGTCACCCCTCCACTTT. Amino acid sequence: CASSQDWRGGSPLHF.

The CDR3 here is CAAGISPLHF. DNA for the CDR3: TGTGCCGCGGGGATTTCACCCCTCCACTTT. The chain joins TRBV6-5 to TRBJ1-6; no definite D call. CDR3 length: 10 amino acids. Germline V CDR1 and CDR2: MNHEY, SVGAGI. Trimming removed 11 bases at V and 9 bases at J, with 8 bases between.

This chain connects TRBV4-2 to TRBJ2-7; TRBD1 matches at 7 bases. After removal of 1 base from V and 11 bases from J, the junction contained 8 bases not matched to a gene. CDR3 length: 13 amino acids. In germline, CDR1 is LGHNA, CDR2 YNFKEQ. The CDR3 sequence: CASSQVGTAEKYF. Here the CDR3 DNA reads TGTGCCAGCAGCCAAGTGGGGACAGCGGAAAAGTACTTC.

The CDR3 reads CASRDSYGYTF. CDR3 nucleotide sequence: TGTGCCAGCAGGGACAGCTATGGCTACACCTTC. V and J are TRBV27 and TRBJ1-2, with D tentatively TRBD1 (6 bases). Between the trimmed V and J ends, which lost 6 bases and 4 bases, there was a span of 6 bases. The CDR3 contains 11 residues. Germline CDR1 MNHEY, CDR2 SMNVEV (reference sequence).

The rearrangement uses TRBV6-5 and TRBJ1-2; perhaps TRBD1 as D (5 bases). CDR3 length: 13 residues. V was clipped by 10 bases and J by 5 bases, with 17 bases between them. Germline V gene data show CDR1 as MNHEY and CDR2 as SVGAGI. Written as DNA, the CDR3 is TGTGCCACTCGGGGGGGACGCAATTATGGCTACACCTTC. Its protein is CATRGGRNYGYTF.

This CDR3 is CASPGTGIVHEQYF. CDR3 nucleotide sequence: TGTGCCAGCCCAGGGACAGGGATCGTCCACGAGCAGTACTTC. This sequence joins TRBV7-3 and TRBJ2-7; 9 bases map to TRBD1. The CDR3 sequence is 14 residues long. Germline lookup yields CDR1 SGHTA and CDR2 FQGTGA. V lost 8 bases, J lost 5 bases, and 10 bases stayed unmatched. The complete variable domain, with remaining parts taken from reference TRBV7-3 and TRBJ2-7, reads GAGVSQTPSNKVTEKGKYVELRCDPISGHTALYWYRQSLGQGPEFLIYFQGTGAADDSGLPNDRFFAVRPEGSVSTLKIQRTERGDSAVYLCASPGTGIVHEQYFGPGTRLTVT.

This clone was seen more than once but under ten times. This chain connects TRBV10-3 to TRBJ1-2; 11 bases are shared with TRBD1. CDR3 size: 12 residues. Losses at the gene ends were 7 bases for V and 8 bases for J; bases not matched to a gene: 3. Germline values: CDR1 ENHRY, CDR2 SYGVKD. CDR3 in amino acids: CAITGTGGGYTF. CDR3 sequence (DNA): TGTGCCATCACCGGGACAGGGGGAGGCTACACCTTC.

The V gene is TRBV7-9, the J gene TRBJ1-2, with 12 bases lining up with TRBD1. The junction had 6 bases not matched to a gene; V was cut back by 6 bases and J by 4 bases. From germline, CDR1 is SEHNR and CDR2 FQNEAQ (reference sequence). This CDR3 comprises 15 residues. CDR3 bases: TGTGCCAGCAGTTTGGGACAGGGGGCGGGCTATGGCTACACCTTC. Translated, it gives CASSLGQGAGYGYTF. The whole variable domain, filled in from reference TRBV7-9 and TRBJ1-2, reads DTGVSQNPRHKITKRGQNVTFRCDPISEHNRLYWYRQTLGQGPEFLTYFQNEAQLEKSRLLSDRFSAERPKGSFSTLEIQRTEQGDSAMYLCASSLGQGAGYGYTFGSGTRLTVV.

CDR3: CASSNYYRGLDQPQHF. CDR3 DNA sequence: TGTGCCAGCAGCAATTATTACAGGGGGCTGGATCAGCCCCAGCATTTT. The chain recombines TRBV5-6 with TRBJ1-5; TRBD1 agrees at 9 bases. The CDR3 is 16 amino acids. Losses at the gene ends were 4 bases for V and 5 bases for J; bases not matched to a gene: 10. Germline V gene data show CDR1 as SGHDT and CDR2 as YYEEEE.

The rearrangement links TRBV19 to TRBJ1-6; 9 bases are shared with TRBD1. Per the germline V gene, CDR1 is LNHDA and CDR2 is SQIVND (reference sequence). The junction had 13 bases not matched to a gene; V was cut back by 5 bases and J by 11 bases. There are 16 residues in the CDR3. In DNA, the CDR3 is TGTGCCAGTAGTCCACGACAGGGACAGGGTATTCCACCCCTCCACTTT. Its translation: CASSPRQGQGIPPLHF.

The V and J genes are TRBV7-3 and TRBJ2-5, with 8 bases lining up with TRBD2. The CDR3 consists of 14 residues. V shed 5 bases, J shed 1 base, and the junction held 3 bases outside the gene matches. Germline CDR1 SGHTA, CDR2 FQGTGA. The CDR3 here is CASSPGLAQETQYF. CDR3 coding DNA: TGTGCCAGCAGCCCCGGACTAGCCCAAGAGACCCAGTACTTC. The variable domain in full, completed from reference TRBV7-3 and TRBJ2-5, reads GAGVSQTPSNKVTEKGKYVELRCDPISGHTALYWYRQSLGQGPEFLIYFQGTGAADDSGLPNDRFFAVRPEGSVSTLKIQRTERGDSAVYLCASSPGLAQETQYFGPGTRLLVL.